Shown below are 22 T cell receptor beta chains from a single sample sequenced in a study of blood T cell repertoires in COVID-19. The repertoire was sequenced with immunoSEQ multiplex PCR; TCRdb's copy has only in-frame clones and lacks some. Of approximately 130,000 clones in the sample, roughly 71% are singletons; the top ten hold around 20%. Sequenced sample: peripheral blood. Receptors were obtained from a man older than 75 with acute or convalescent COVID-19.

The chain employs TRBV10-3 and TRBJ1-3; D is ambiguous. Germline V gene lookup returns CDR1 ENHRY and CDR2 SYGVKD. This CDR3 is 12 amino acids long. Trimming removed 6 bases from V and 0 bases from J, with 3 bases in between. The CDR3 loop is CAISSSGNTIYF. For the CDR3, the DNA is TGTGCCATCAGCAGCTCTGGAAACACCATATATTTT.

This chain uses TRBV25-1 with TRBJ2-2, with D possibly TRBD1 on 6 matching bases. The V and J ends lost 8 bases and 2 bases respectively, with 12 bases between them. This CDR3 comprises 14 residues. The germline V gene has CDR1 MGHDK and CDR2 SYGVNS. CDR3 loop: CASQTGLNTGELFF. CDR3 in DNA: TGTGCCAGCCAGACAGGCCTTAACACCGGGGAGCTGTTTTTT.

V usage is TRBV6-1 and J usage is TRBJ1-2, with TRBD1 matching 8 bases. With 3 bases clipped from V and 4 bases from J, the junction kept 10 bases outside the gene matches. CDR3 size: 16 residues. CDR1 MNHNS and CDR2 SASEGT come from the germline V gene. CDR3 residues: CASSDPGQGRSYGYTF. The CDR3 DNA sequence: TGTGCCAGCAGTGACCCCGGACAGGGTAGAAGCTATGGCTACACCTTC.

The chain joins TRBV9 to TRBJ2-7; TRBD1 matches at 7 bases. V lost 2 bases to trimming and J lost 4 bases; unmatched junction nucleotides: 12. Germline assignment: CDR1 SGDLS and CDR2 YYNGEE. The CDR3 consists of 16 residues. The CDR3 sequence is CASSVGVWDSEYEQYF. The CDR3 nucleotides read TGTGCCAGCAGCGTGGGGGTATGGGACAGCGAATACGAGCAGTACTTC.

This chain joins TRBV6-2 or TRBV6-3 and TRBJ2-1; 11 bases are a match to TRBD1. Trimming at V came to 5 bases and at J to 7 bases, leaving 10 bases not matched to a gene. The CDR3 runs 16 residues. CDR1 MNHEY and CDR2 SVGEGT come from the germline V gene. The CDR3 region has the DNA TGTGCCAGCAGTAGCCCTGGACAGGGGGCTAGTAATGAGCAGTTCTTC. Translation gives CASSSPGQGASNEQFF.

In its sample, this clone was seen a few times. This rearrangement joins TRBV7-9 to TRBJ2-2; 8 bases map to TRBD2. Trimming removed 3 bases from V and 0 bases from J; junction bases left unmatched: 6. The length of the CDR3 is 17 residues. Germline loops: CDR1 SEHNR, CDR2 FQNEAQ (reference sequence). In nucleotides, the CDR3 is TGTGCCAGCAGCTTCGGTGCGGGGGGTTCGAACACCGGGGAGCTGTTTTTT. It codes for CASSFGAGGSNTGELFF.

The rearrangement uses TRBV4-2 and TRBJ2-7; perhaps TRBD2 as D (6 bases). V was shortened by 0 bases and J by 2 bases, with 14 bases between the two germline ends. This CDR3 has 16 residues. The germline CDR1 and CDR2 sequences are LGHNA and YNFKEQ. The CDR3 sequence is CASSQDGAGNPYEQYF. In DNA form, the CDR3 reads TGTGCCAGCAGCCAAGATGGAGCGGGTAATCCCTACGAGCAGTACTTC.

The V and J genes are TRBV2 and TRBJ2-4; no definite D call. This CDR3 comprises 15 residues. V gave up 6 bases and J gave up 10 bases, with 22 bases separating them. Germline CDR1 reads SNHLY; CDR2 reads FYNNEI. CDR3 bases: TGTGCCAGCAGGCCCCCACAGATAATTAGAGAGATTCAGTACTTC. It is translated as CASRPPQIIREIQYF. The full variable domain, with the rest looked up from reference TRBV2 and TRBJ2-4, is EPEVTQTPSHQVTQMGQEVILRCVPISNHLYFYWYRQILGQKVEFLVSFYNNEISEKSEIFDDQFSVERPDGSNFTLKIRSTKLEDSAMYFCASRPPQIIREIQYFGAGTRLSVL.

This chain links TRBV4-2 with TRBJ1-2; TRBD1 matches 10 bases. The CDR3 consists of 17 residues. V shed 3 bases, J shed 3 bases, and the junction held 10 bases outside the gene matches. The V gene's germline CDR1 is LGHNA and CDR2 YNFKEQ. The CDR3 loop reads CASSQDQAGTGDYGYTF. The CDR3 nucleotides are TGTGCCAGCAGCCAGGATCAAGCCGGGACAGGGGACTATGGCTACACCTTC.

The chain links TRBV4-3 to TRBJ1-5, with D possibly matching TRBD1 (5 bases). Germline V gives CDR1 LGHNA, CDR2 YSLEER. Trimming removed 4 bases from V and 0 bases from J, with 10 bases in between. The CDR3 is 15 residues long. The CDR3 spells CASSLDSGSNQPQHF. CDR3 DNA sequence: TGCGCCAGCAGCCTAGACAGCGGTAGCAATCAGCCCCAGCATTTT.

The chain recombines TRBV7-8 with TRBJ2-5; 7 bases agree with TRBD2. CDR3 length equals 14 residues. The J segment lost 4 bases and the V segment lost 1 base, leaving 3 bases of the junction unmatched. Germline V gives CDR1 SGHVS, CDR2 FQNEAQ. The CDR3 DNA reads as TGTGCCAGCAGCTTAGGGACTAGATTAGAGACCCAGTACTTC. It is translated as CASSLGTRLETQYF. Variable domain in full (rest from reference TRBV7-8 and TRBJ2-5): GAGVSQSPRYKVAKRGQDVALRCDPISGHVSLFWYQQALGQGPEFLTYFQNEAQLDKSGLPSDRFFAERPEGSVSTLKIQRTQQEDSAVYLCASSLGTRLETQYFGPGTRLLVL.

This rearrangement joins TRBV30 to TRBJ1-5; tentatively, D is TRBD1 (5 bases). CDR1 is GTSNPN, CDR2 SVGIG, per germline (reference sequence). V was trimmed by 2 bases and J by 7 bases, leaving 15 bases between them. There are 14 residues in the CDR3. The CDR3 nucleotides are TGTGCCTGGAGTCAGGACGGGCAGGGACAGCCCCAGCATTTT. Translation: CAWSQDGQGQPQHF.

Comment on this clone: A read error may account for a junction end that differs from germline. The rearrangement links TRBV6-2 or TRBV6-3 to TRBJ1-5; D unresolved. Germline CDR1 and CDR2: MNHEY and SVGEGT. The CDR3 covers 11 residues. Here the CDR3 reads CASSYNRVKEF. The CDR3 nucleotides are TGTGCCAGCAGTTATAATCGGGTTAAGGAATTT.

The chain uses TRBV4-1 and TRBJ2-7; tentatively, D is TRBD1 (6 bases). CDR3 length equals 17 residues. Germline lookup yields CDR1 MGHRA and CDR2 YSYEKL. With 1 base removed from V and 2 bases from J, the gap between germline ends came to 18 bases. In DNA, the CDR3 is TGCGCCAGCAGCCAAGGAACCATCGACAGGAAGGCCTACGAGCAGTACTTC. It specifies CASSQGTIDRKAYEQYF.

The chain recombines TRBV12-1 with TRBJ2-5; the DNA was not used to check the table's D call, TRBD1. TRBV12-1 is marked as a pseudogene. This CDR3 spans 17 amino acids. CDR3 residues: CASTPSSYDRDQETQYF. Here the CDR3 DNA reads TGTGCCAGCACCCCCTCTTCCTACGACAGGGACCAAGAGACCCAGTACTTC.

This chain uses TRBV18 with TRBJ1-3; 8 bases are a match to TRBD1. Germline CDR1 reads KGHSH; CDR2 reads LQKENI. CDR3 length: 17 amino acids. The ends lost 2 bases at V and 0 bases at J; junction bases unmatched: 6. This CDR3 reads CASSPTGTGLSGNTIYF. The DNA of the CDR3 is TGTGCCAGCTCACCAACCGGGACAGGCCTCTCTGGAAACACCATATATTTT.

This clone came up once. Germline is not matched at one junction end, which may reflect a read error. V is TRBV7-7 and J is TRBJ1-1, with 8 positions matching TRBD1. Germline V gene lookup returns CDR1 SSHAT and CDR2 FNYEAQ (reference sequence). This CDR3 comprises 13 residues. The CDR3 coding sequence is TGTGCTAGCAGCTTGGACAGGGACGCTGAAGCTTTCTTT. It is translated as CASSLDRDAEAFF.

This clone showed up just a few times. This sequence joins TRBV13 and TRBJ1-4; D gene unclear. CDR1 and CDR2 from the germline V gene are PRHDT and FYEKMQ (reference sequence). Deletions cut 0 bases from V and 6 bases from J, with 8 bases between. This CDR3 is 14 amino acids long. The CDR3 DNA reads TGTGCCAGCAGCTTAGGGACCGAGGATGAAAAACTGTTTTTT. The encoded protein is CASSLGTEDEKLFF.

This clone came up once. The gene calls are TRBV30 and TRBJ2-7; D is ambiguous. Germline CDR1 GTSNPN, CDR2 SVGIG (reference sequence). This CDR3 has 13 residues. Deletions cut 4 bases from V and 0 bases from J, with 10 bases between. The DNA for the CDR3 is TGTGCCTGGATCCGATGGCCCTCCTACGAGCAGTACTTC. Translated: CAWIRWPSYEQYF.

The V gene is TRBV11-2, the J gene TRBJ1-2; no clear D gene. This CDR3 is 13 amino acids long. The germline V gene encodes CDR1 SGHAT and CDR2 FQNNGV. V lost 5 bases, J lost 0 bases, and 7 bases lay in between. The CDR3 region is CASSPRTNYGYTF. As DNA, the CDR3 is TGTGCCAGCAGCCCGCGTACTAACTATGGCTACACCTTC.

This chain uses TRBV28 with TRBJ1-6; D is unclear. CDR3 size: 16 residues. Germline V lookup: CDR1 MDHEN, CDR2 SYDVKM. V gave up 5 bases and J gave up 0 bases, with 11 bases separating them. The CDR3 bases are TGTGCCAGCAGTCGTGATATCAGCTCCTATAATTCACCCCTCCACTTT. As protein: CASSRDISSYNSPLHF.

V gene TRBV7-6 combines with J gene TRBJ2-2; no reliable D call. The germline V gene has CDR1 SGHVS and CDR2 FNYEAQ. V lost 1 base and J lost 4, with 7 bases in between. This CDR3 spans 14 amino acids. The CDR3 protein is CASSLESSTGELFF. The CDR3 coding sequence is TGTGCCAGCAGCTTAGAATCCAGCACCGGGGAGCTGTTTTTT.